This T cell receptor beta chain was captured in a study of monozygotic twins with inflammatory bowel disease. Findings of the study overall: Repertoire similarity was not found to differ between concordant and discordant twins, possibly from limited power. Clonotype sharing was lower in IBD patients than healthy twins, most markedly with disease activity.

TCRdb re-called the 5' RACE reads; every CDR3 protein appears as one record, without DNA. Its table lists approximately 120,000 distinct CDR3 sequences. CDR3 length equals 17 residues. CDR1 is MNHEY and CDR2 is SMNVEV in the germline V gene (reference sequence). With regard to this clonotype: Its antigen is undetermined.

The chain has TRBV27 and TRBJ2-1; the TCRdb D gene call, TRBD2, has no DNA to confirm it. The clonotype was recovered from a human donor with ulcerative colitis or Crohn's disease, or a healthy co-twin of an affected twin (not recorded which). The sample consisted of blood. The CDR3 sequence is CASSPRTSSVSYNEQFF.